The next 22 T cell receptor beta chains were all read from a single sample in a study of T cell responses to AZD1222 COVID-19 vaccine. This table comes from immunoSEQ multiplex PCR, and its TCRdb copy is limited to in-frame clones, with some not included. The top ten hold approximately 4% of the sample, which has 150,000 to 200,000 clones, approximately 93% seen once. The starting material was peripheral blood, obtained on day 0 of AZD1222 vaccination. All receptors derive from an adult in good health.

This chain connects TRBV27 to TRBJ2-7; D gene ambiguous. From germline, CDR1 is MNHEY and CDR2 SMNVEV (reference sequence). The CDR3 spans 13 residues. V gave up 11 bases and J gave up 6 bases, with 20 bases separating them. CDR3 sequence: CAPLSPAEVEQYF. CDR3 DNA: TGTGCCCCATTGAGTCCAGCAGAGGTCGAGCAGTACTTC.

This sequence joins TRBV5-4 and TRBJ1-3; D is unresolved. Trimming removed 1 base from V and 2 bases from J, with 4 bases in between. Germline V gene lookup returns CDR1 SGHNT and CDR2 YYREEE (reference sequence). The CDR3 has 13 residues. The CDR3 DNA follows: TGTGCCAGCAGCTTGTGGGCTGGAAACACCATATATTTT. Its protein product is CASSLWAGNTIYF.

V gene TRBV6-5 combines with J gene TRBJ1-2; 7 bases are shared with TRBD1. The CDR3 has 15 amino acids. Germline lookup yields CDR1 MNHEY and CDR2 SVGAGI. J lost 3 bases, V lost 5 bases, and 9 bases had no gene match. The CDR3 DNA reads TGTGCCAGCAGTCCACGAAACAGGGGCTACTATGGCTACACCTTC. Encoded protein: CASSPRNRGYYGYTF.

The V call is TRBV19, the J call TRBJ2-7; no firm D call. Germline assignment: CDR1 LNHDA and CDR2 SQIVND (reference sequence). This CDR3 is 14 amino acids long. The germline V and J ends were trimmed by 5 bases and 3 bases, with 14 bases remaining between them. The CDR3 DNA reads as TGTGCCAGTAGTGCGACTTCATTGGGCTACGAGCAGTACTTC. It encodes CASSATSLGYEQYF.

CDR3 coding DNA: TGCGCCAGCAGGGGAGACGATATGACAGTCACCGGGGGCACTGAAGCTTTCTTT. Amino acid sequence: CASRGDDMTVTGGTEAFF. The J gene is TRBJ1-1, the V gene TRBV10-2, with D tentatively TRBD1 (5 bases). Germline values: CDR1 WSHSY, CDR2 SAAADI. The CDR3 runs 18 residues. The V gene lost 6 bases and the J gene lost 4 bases, with 27 bases spanning the gap.

The chain combines TRBV11-2 with TRBJ2-2; D is uncertain. This CDR3 is built from 13 residues. Germline values: CDR1 SGHAT, CDR2 FQNNGV. Between the trimmed V and J ends, which lost 11 bases and 2 bases, there was a span of 12 bases. CDR3 sequence reads: CASDPFNTGELFF. As DNA, the CDR3 is TGTGCCTCTGACCCTTTTAACACCGGGGAGCTGTTTTTT. The entire variable domain, with the rest obtained from reference TRBV11-2 and TRBJ2-2, is as follows: EAGVAQSPRYKIIEKRQSVAFWCNPISGHATLYWYQQILGQGPKLLIQFQNNGVVDDSQLPKDRFSAERLKGVDSTLKIQPAKLEDSAVYLCASDPFNTGELFFGEGSRLTVL.

The CDR3 sequence is CASTYSGTGSYNSPLHF. DNA of the CDR3: TGTGCCAGTACTTACTCCGGGACAGGCTCCTATAATTCACCCCTCCACTTT. The chain recombines TRBV19 with TRBJ1-6, with TRBD1 identical over 8 bases. CDR1 is LNHDA, CDR2 SQIVND, per germline (reference sequence). CDR3 length: 17 residues. The trim removed 7 bases at V and 0 bases at J, leaving 8 bases unmatched.

This clone has only one observation. The chain has TRBV9 and TRBJ1-6; a weak D match, TRBD1 (5 bases). Trimming took 0 bases from V and 6 from J, leaving 10 bases between them. The CDR3 totals 15 residues. Germline V lookup: CDR1 SGDLS, CDR2 YYNGEE. The CDR3 sequence is CASSVDVGANSPLHF. CDR3 sequence (DNA): TGTGCCAGCAGCGTAGATGTTGGGGCTAATTCACCCCTCCACTTT. The full variable domain, its missing parts supplied by reference TRBV9 and TRBJ1-6, is DSGVTQTPKHLITATGQRVTLRCSPRSGDLSVYWYQQSLDQGLQFLIQYYNGEERAKGNILERFSAQQFPDLHSELNLSSLELGDSALYFCASSVDVGANSPLHFGNGTRLTVT.

The chain links TRBV18 to TRBJ1-3; no clear D gene. V lost 4 bases and J lost 7, with 17 bases in between. CDR1 is KGHSH and CDR2 is LQKENI in the germline V gene. This CDR3 spans 15 amino acids. The CDR3 coding sequence is TGTGCCAGCTCACAGGACCGGTTAGAGATTAACACCATATATTTT. This translates into CASSQDRLEINTIYF. The entire variable domain, with the rest obtained from reference TRBV18 and TRBJ1-3, is as follows: NAGVMQNPRHLVRRRGQEARLRCSPMKGHSHVYWYRQLPEEGLKFMVYLQKENIIDESGMPKERFSAEFPKEGPSILRIQQVVRGDSAAYFCASSQDRLEINTIYFGEGSWLTVV.

CDR3 region: CASSQIPGQSYEQYF. The CDR3 region has the DNA TGCGCCAGCAGCCAAATCCCGGGACAGAGCTACGAGCAGTACTTC. The V and J genes are TRBV4-1 and TRBJ2-7, with 7 bases fitting TRBD1. Trimming at V came to 2 bases and at J to 3 bases, leaving 7 bases not matched to a gene. There are 15 residues in the CDR3. CDR1 is MGHRA and CDR2 is YSYEKL in the germline V gene.

This rearrangement joins TRBV15 to TRBJ1-2; tentatively, D is TRBD1 (5 bases). The CDR3 contains 16 residues. Trimming took off 1 base at V and 4 bases at J, with 16 bases between the two ends. Germline CDR1 reads LNHNV; CDR2 reads YYDKDF (reference sequence). The CDR3 DNA follows: TGTGCCACCAGCAGAGGATGGGTGGGGGTAAGCTATGGCTACACCTTC. Translating it yields CATSRGWVGVSYGYTF.

This sequence joins TRBV15 and TRBJ1-4; maybe TRBD1 (6 bases). The CDR3 sequence is 18 residues long. CDR1 is LNHNV and CDR2 is YYDKDF in the germline V gene (reference sequence). The V gene lost 1 base and the J gene lost 2 bases, with 17 bases spanning the gap. Written as DNA, the CDR3 is TGTGCCACCAGCAGAGGCCTCACAGGGACCAGTACTAATGAAAAACTGTTTTTT. Translating it yields CATSRGLTGTSTNEKLFF.

The CDR3 bases are TGTGCCAGCAGCTCCCTCTACGAGCAGTACTTC. Protein sequence: CASSSLYEQYF. The rearrangement links TRBV7-9 to TRBJ2-7; no clear D gene. The germline V and J ends were trimmed by 4 bases and 3 bases, with 4 bases remaining between them. Germline lookup yields CDR1 SEHNR and CDR2 FQNEAQ (reference sequence). This CDR3 is 11 amino acids long.

The rearrangement links TRBV4-1 to TRBJ1-5; D may be TRBD1 (5 bases). CDR1 is MGHRA and CDR2 is YSYEKL in the germline V gene. This CDR3 has 15 residues. The ends were cut back, 0 bases at V and 5 bases at J, with 11 bases in the middle. CDR3 amino acids: CASSQDMGVHQPQHF. CDR3 DNA sequence: TGCGCCAGCAGCCAAGATATGGGGGTTCATCAGCCCCAGCATTTT.

The count of this clone is one. The chain combines TRBV10-2 with TRBJ2-1, with TRBD2 matching 16 bases. V shed 5 bases, J shed 4 bases, and the junction held 5 bases outside the gene matches. There are 17 residues in the CDR3. Germline CDR1 is WSHSY and CDR2 is SAAADI. CDR3 in amino acids: CASSPGTSGRGYNEQFF. The CDR3 coding sequence is TGCGCCAGCAGTCCCGGGACTAGCGGGAGGGGTTACAATGAGCAGTTCTTC.

The gene calls are TRBV18 and TRBJ1-4; no firm D call. CDR1 KGHSH and CDR2 LQKENI come from the germline V gene. This CDR3 is 15 amino acids long. V was pared by 5 bases and J by 5 bases, with 15 bases between. CDR3 residues: CASSSRVGGNEKLFF. In nucleotides, the CDR3 is TGTGCCAGCTCATCTAGGGTTGGCGGAAATGAAAAACTGTTTTTT.

The chain links TRBV9 to TRBJ2-7; tentatively, D is TRBD1 (7 bases). Looked up from germline, CDR1 is SGDLS and CDR2 is YYNGEE. The CDR3 length is 16 residues. Trimming left V 3 bases short and J 0 bases short, with 16 bases between. Here the CDR3 DNA reads TGTGCCAGCAGCGCAGGGAGGAGGGGGCACTCCTACGAGCAGTACTTC. As protein: CASSAGRRGHSYEQYF.

The chain uses TRBV6-5 and TRBJ2-3; D remains ambiguous. Germline assignment: CDR1 MNHEY and CDR2 SVGAGI. The length of the CDR3 is 13 residues. Between the trimmed V and J ends, which lost 6 bases and 6 bases, there was a span of 13 bases. The CDR3 protein is CASSQNLVDTQYF. Written as DNA, the CDR3 is TGTGCCAGCAGCCAGAACCTTGTGGATACGCAGTATTTT.

The chain links TRBV15 to TRBJ1-2; D unclear. The germline gives CDR1 LNHNV, CDR2 YYDKDF (reference sequence). V was shortened by 0 bases and J by 0 bases, with 5 bases between the two germline ends. The CDR3 totals 14 residues. The CDR3 is CATSRDPSNYGYTF. The DNA for the CDR3 is TGTGCCACCAGCAGAGATCCCTCTAACTATGGCTACACCTTC. Together with reference TRBV15 and TRBJ1-2, the CDR3 gives the full variable domain: DAMVIQNPRYQVTQFGKPVTLSCSQTLNHNVMYWYQQKSSQAPKLLFHYYDKDFNNEADTPDNFQSRRPNTSFCFLDIRSPGLGDTAMYLCATSRDPSNYGYTFGSGTRLTVV.

The V gene is TRBV5-4, the J gene TRBJ1-1; D possibly corresponds to TRBD1 (5 bases). The germline V gene encodes CDR1 SGHNT and CDR2 YYREEE (reference sequence). The germline V and J ends were trimmed by 3 bases and 8 bases, with 14 bases remaining between them. The CDR3 loop spans 13 amino acids. CDR3 coding DNA: TGTGCCAGCAGCTGGACGGGGCCCGGGGAAGCTTTCTTT. This encodes CASSWTGPGEAFF. Combining the CDR3 with reference TRBV5-4 and TRBJ1-1 gives the whole variable domain ETGVTQSPTHLIKTRGQQVTLRCSSQSGHNTVSWYQQALGQGPQFIFQYYREEENGRGNFPPRFSGLQFPNYSSELNVNALELDDSALYLCASSWTGPGEAFFGQGTRLTVV.

The genes are TRBV12-5 and TRBJ1-1, with D tentatively TRBD1 (6 bases). The germline CDR1 and CDR2 sequences are LGHNT and FRNRAP. Deletions cut 7 bases from V and 4 bases from J, with 13 bases between. The CDR3 extends over 13 amino acids. The CDR3 reads CASVPDSLTEAFF. CDR3 in DNA: TGTGCTAGTGTCCCGGACAGTCTCACTGAAGCTTTCTTT. Using reference TRBV12-5 and TRBJ1-1 for the parts outside the CDR3, the full variable domain is DARVTQTPRHKVTEMGQEVTMRCQPILGHNTVFWYRQTMMQGLELLAYFRNRAPLDDSGMPKDRFSAEMPDATLATLKIQPSEPRDSAVYFCASVPDSLTEAFFGQGTRLTVV.

The chain combines TRBV2 with TRBJ2-1; perhaps TRBD2 as D (6 bases). The CDR3 has 15 amino acids. V was pared by 1 base and J by 4 bases, with 11 bases between. From germline, CDR1 is SNHLY and CDR2 FYNNEI. CDR3: CASSEEGGTYNEQFF. DNA for the CDR3: TGTGCCAGCAGTGAAGAGGGCGGGACGTACAATGAGCAGTTCTTC.